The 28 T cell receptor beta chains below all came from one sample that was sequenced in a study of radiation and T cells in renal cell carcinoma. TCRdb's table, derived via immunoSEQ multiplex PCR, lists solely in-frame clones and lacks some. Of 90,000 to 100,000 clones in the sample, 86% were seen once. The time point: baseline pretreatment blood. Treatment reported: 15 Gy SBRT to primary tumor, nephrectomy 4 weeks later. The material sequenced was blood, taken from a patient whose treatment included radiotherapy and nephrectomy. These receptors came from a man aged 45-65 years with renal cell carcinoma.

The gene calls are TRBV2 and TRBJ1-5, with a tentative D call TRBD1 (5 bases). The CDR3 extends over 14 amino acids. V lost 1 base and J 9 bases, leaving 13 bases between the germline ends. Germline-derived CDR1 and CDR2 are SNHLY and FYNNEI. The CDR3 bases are TGTGCCAGCAGTGAAGGGGTGGGACCTGGGCCCCAGCATTTT. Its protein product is CASSEGVGPGPQHF.

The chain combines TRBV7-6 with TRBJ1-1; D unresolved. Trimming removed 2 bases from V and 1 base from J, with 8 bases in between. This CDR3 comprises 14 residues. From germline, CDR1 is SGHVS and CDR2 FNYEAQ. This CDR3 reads CASSLTPKNTEAFF. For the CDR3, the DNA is TGTGCCAGCAGCTTAACCCCGAAGAACACTGAAGCTTTCTTT.

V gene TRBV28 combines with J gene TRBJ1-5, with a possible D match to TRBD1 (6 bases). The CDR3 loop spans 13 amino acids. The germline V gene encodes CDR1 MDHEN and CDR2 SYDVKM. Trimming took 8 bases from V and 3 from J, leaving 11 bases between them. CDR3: CASLQGINQPQHF. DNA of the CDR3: TGTGCCAGCCTACAGGGAATCAATCAGCCCCAGCATTTT.

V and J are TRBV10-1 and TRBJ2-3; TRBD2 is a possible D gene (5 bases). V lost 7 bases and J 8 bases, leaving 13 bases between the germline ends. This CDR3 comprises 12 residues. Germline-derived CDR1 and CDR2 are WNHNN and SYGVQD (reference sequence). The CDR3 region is CASKTGFGTQYF. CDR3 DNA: TGCGCCAGCAAGACGGGGTTTGGTACGCAGTATTTT.

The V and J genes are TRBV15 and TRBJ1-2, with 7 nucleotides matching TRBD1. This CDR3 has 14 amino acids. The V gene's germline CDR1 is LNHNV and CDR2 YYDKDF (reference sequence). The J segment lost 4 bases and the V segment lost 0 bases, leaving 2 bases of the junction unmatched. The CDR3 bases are TGTGCCACCAGCAGAGACAGGGGGGCCTATGGCTACACCTTC. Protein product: CATSRDRGAYGYTF.

CDR3 DNA sequence: TGTGCCAGCAGTGCCCAGACCAACACTGAAGCTTTCTTT. This translates into CASSAQTNTEAFF. The chain couples TRBV6-1 to TRBJ1-1; the D is unclear. Deletions cut 4 bases from V and 2 bases from J, with 8 bases between. The CDR3 contains 13 residues. Per the germline V gene, CDR1 is MNHNS and CDR2 is SASEGT.

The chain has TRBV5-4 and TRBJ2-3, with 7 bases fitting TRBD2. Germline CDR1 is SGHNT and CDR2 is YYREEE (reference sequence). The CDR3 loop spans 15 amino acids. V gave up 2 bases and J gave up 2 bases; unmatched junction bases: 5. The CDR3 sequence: CASSFSSGVTDTQYF. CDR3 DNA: TGTGCCAGCAGCTTTTCTAGCGGAGTCACAGATACGCAGTATTTT.

This CDR3 is CASSEGPRNTEAFF. The CDR3 region has the DNA TGTGCCAGCAGTGAAGGCCCGCGAAACACTGAAGCTTTCTTT. The gene calls are TRBV6-5 and TRBJ1-1; D is uncertain. Germline V CDR1 and CDR2: MNHEY, SVGAGI. The CDR3 runs 14 residues. Between the trimmed V and J ends, which lost 5 bases and 2 bases, there was a span of 12 bases.

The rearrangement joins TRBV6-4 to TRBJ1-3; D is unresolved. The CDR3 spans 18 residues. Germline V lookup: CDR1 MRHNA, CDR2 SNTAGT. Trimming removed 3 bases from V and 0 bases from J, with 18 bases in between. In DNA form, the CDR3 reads TGTGCCAGCAGTGATCGGGTGTTGAAGGGCTGCTCTGGAAACACCATATATTTT. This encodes CASSDRVLKGCSGNTIYF.

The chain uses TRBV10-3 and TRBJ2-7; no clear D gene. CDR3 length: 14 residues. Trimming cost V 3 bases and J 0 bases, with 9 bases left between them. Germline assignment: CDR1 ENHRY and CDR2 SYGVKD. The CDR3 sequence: CAISEDLDSYEQYF. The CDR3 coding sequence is TGTGCCATCAGTGAAGACCTCGACTCCTACGAGCAGTACTTC.

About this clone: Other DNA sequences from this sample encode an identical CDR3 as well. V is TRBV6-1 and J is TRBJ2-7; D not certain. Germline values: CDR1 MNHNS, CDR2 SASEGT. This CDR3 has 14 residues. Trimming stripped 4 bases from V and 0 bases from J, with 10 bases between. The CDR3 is CASSADRSSYEQYF. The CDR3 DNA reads TGTGCCAGCAGTGCGGACCGAAGCTCCTACGAGCAGTACTTC.

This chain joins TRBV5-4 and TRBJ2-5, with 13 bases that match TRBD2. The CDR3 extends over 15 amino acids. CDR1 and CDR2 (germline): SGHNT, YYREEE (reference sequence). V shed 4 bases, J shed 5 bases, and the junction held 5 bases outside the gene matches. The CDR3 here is CASSRLAGGGETQYF. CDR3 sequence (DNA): TGTGCCAGCAGCCGACTAGCGGGGGGCGGCGAGACCCAGTACTTC.

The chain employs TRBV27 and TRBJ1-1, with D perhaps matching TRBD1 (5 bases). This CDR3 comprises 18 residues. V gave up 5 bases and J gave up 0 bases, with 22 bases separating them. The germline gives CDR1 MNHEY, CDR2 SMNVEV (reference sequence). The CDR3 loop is CASSPRLTGGRMNTEAFF. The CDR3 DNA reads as TGTGCCAGCAGTCCGCGACTAACAGGAGGCCGGATGAACACTGAAGCTTTCTTT.

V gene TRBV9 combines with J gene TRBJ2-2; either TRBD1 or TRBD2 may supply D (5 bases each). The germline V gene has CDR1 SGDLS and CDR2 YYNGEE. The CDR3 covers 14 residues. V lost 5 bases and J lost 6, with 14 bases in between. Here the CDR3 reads CASRVGLAAGELFF. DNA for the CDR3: TGTGCCAGCAGGGTGGGGCTAGCTGCCGGGGAGCTGTTTTTT.

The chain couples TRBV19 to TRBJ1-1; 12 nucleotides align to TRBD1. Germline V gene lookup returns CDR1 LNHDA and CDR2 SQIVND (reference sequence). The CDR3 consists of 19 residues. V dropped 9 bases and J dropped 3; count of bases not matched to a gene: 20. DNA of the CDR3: TGTGCCAGCCCTCCAGCAACGGGACAGGGGGCTCTCACGTACACTGAAGCTTTCTTT. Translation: CASPPATGQGALTYTEAFF.

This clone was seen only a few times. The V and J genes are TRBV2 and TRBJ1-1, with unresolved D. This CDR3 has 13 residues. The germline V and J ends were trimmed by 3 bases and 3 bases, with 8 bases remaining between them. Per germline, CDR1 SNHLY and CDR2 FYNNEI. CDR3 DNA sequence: TGTGCCAGCAGTGACTCATCTTACACTGAAGCTTTCTTT. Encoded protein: CASSDSSYTEAFF.

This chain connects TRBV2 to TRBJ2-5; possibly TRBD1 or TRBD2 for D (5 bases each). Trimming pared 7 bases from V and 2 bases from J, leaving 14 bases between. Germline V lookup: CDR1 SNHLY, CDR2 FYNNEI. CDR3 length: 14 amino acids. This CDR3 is CASNWDGAQETQYF. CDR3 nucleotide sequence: TGTGCCAGCAATTGGGACGGAGCTCAAGAGACCCAGTACTTC. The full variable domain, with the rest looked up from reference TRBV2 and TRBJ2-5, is EPEVTQTPSHQVTQMGQEVILRCVPISNHLYFYWYRQILGQKVEFLVSFYNNEISEKSEIFDDQFSVERPDGSNFTLKIRSTKLEDSAMYFCASNWDGAQETQYFGPGTRLLVL.

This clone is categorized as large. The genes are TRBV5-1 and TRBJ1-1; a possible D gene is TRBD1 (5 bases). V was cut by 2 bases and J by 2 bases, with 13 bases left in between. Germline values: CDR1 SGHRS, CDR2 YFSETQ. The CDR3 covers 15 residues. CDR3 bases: TGCGCCAGCAGCTTAAGGGGCGAGGGAAACACTGAAGCTTTCTTT. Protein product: CASSLRGEGNTEAFF.

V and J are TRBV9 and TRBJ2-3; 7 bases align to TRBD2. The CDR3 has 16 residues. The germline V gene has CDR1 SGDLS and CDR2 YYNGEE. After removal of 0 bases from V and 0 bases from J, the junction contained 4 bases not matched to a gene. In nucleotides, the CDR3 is TGTGCCAGCAGCGTAGGAGGACTAGAAAGCACAGATACGCAGTATTTT. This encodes CASSVGGLESTDTQYF.

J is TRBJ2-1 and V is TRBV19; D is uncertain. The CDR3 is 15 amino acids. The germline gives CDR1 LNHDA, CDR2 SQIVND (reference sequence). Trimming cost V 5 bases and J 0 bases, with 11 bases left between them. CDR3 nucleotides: TGTGCCAGTAGTTCCTCCCCCAACTCCTACAATGAGCAGTTCTTC. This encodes CASSSSPNSYNEQFF.

DNA for the CDR3: TGCGCCAGCAGCTTAACAGGGGGGCCCCAAGAGACCCAGTACTTC. It codes for CASSLTGGPQETQYF. This chain connects TRBV5-1 to TRBJ2-5; 8 nucleotides align to TRBD1. The CDR3 sequence is 15 residues long. V lost 2 bases, J lost 1 base, and 4 bases stayed unmatched. Germline CDR1 and CDR2: SGHRS and YFSETQ.

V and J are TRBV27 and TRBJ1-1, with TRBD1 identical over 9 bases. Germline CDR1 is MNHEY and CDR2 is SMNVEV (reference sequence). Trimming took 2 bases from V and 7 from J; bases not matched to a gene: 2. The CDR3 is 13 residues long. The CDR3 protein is CASSLDRGGEAFF. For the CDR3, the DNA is TGTGCCAGCAGTTTAGACAGGGGGGGTGAAGCTTTCTTT.

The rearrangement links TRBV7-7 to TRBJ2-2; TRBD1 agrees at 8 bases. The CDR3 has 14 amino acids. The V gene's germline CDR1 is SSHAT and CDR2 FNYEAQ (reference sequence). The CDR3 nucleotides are TGTGCTACCTCAACATCAGGGGGCATCGGGGAGCTGTTTTTT. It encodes CATSTSGGIGELFF.

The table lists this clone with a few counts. The CDR3: CATAYSSGNSPLHF. Here the CDR3 DNA reads TGCGCCACCGCCTATTCTTCGGGCAATTCACCCCTCCACTTT. The V call is TRBV5-1, the J call TRBJ1-6; D is undetermined. Germline V gene sequence: CDR1 SGHRS, CDR2 YFSETQ. The ends were cut back, 9 bases at V and 7 bases at J, with 17 bases in the middle. CDR3 length equals 14 residues.

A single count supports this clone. CDR3 DNA sequence: TGTGCCAGCAGCCCGGACGTCCAAGAGACCCAGTACTTC. Translated: CASSPDVQETQYF. The chain is built from TRBV5-5 and TRBJ2-5; unclear D gene. Per germline, CDR1 SGHKS and CDR2 YYEKEE (reference sequence). Trimming removed 4 bases at V and 1 base at J, with 8 bases between. This CDR3 has 13 residues.

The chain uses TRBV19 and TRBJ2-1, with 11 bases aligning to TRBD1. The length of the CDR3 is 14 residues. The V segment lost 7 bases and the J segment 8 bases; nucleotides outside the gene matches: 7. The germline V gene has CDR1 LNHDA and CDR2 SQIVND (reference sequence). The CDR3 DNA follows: TGTGCCAGTACCGGACAGGGGGCTGAGTATGAGCAGTTCTTC. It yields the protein CASTGQGAEYEQFF.

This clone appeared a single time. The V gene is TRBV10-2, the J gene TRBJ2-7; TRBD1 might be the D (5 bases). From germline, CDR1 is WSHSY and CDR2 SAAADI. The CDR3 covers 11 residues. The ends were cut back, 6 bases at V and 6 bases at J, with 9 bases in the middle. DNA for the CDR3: TGCGCCAGCAGAAGTGGGGCCGAGCAGTACTTC. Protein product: CASRSGAEQYF.

The CDR3 DNA sequence: TGTGCCAGCAAAAGGGCGGGTAGCTCCTACAATGAGCAGTTCTTC. Amino acids: CASKRAGSSYNEQFF. The genes are TRBV25-1 and TRBJ2-1; possible D gene TRBD2, 5 bases. Trimming took off 7 bases at V and 0 bases at J, with 13 bases between the two ends. This CDR3 is built from 15 residues. Germline loops: CDR1 MGHDK, CDR2 SYGVNS. Based on the CDR3 plus reference TRBV25-1 and TRBJ2-1, the full variable domain is EADIYQTPRYLVIGTGKKITLECSQTMGHDKMYWYQQDPGMELHLIHYSYGVNSTEKGDLSSESTVSRIRTEHFPLTLESARPSHTSQYLCASKRAGSSYNEQFFGPGTRLTVL.